Detailed here is one T cell receptor (beta chain). This sample is drawn from a study of T cells in Graves' hyperthyroidism and ophthalmopathy. There were TCR beta CDR3 regions amplified from RNA transcripts. Initially, a first-round RT-PCR of the TCR CDR3 employed the HTBI primer set. In TCRdb, the multiplex PCR reads were re-called with MiXCR into one record per CDR3 protein. The top ten hold 30% to 40% of the sample, which has just under 750,000 distinct CDR3 sequences, under 45% seen once. The V end was cut by 5 bases, the J end by 1 base, with 17 bases between. This CDR3 contains 17 residues. This rearrangement joins TRBV12-3 or TRBV12-4 to TRBJ2-2; possible D gene TRBD1, 6 bases. This TCR was sampled from a woman aged 40-49 years with Graves' hyperthyroidism. The specimen was blood. CDR3 in amino acids: CASSGVRTDQNTGELFF. CDR3 DNA sequence: TGTGCCAGCAGTGGCGTACGGACAGATCAGAACACCGGGGAGCTGTTTTTT.